These 22 T cell receptor beta chains share one sample of origin, sequenced in a study of cytomegalovirus exposure and HLA in healthy donors. With 60 Vbeta and 13 Jbeta primers, the PCR was carried out. The protocol was immunoSEQ multiplex PCR, while the TCRdb copy is restricted to in-frame clones and leaves out a portion. The sample yields 200,000 to 250,000 clones, about 80% seen once. The sample comprised PBMCs. The receptors derive from a man younger than 35 in good health and CMV-seronegative.

This clone has more than one count but fewer than ten. The gene calls are TRBV4-2 and TRBJ1-5; TRBD1 might be the D (5 bases). Per the germline V gene, CDR1 is LGHNA and CDR2 is YNFKEQ. The CDR3 totals 15 residues. V was shortened by 0 bases and J by 5 bases, with 11 bases between the two germline ends. The CDR3 region is CASSQDGGDYQPQHF. CDR3 bases: TGTGCCAGCAGCCAAGACGGGGGGGATTATCAGCCCCAGCATTTT.

The chain is built from TRBV9 and TRBJ2-2; D possibly corresponds to TRBD2 (7 bases). The CDR3 length is 15 residues. Trimming took off 1 base at V and 7 bases at J, with 14 bases between the two ends. The germline gives CDR1 SGDLS, CDR2 YYNGEE. The CDR3 reads CASSVMGGRGGELFF. CDR3 in DNA: TGTGCCAGCAGCGTAATGGGGGGGCGCGGCGGGGAGCTGTTTTTT.

This chain connects TRBV4-3 to TRBJ2-7; 8 bases agree with TRBD1. CDR1 is LGHNA and CDR2 is YSLEER in the germline V gene. The CDR3 has 14 amino acids. V was pared by 3 bases and J by 5 bases, with 6 bases of the junction left unmatched. The CDR3 region has the DNA TGCGCCAGCAGCCAGGCCAGGGGGCTCGACGAGCAGTACTTC. Its protein product is CASSQARGLDEQYF.

The chain joins TRBV5-1 to TRBJ2-7; 12 bases map to TRBD1. With 1 base clipped from V and 7 bases from J, the junction kept 6 bases outside the gene matches. The germline CDR1 and CDR2 sequences are SGHRS and YFSETQ. CDR3 length: 15 residues. CDR3 nucleotide sequence: TGCGCCAGCAGCTTGATGGGACAGGGGGCGGGGGAGCAGTACTTC. It encodes CASSLMGQGAGEQYF.

The chain is built from TRBV19 and TRBJ1-1, with D possibly matching TRBD1 (5 bases). Germline V gene lookup returns CDR1 LNHDA and CDR2 SQIVND (reference sequence). The CDR3 is 15 residues long. The ends were cut back, 3 bases at V and 1 base at J, with 12 bases in the middle. The CDR3: CASSMHAGQNTEAFF. The CDR3 nucleotides are TGTGCCAGTAGTATGCACGCAGGGCAGAACACTGAAGCTTTCTTT.

This clone showed up just a few times. An end of the junction does not agree with germline; a read error may underlie this. V gene TRBV7-7 combines with J gene TRBJ2-2, with 14 bases matching TRBD2. The V gene's germline CDR1 is SSHAT and CDR2 FNYEAQ (reference sequence). This CDR3 spans 17 amino acids. Written as DNA, the CDR3 is TGTGCTAGCAGCGGAGGACTAGCGGGGGGGAACACCGGGGAGCTGTTTTTT. Translating gives CASSGGLAGGNTGELFF.

The chain is built from TRBV29-1 and TRBJ2-1; 7 bases match TRBD1. Germline V gene sequence: CDR1 SQVTM, CDR2 ANQGSEA. CDR3 length equals 13 residues. V lost 3 bases to trimming and J lost 6 bases; unmatched junction nucleotides: 5. The CDR3 is CSVDRGTGNEQFF. DNA of the CDR3: TGCAGCGTTGACAGGGGGACGGGCAATGAGCAGTTCTTC.

CDR3 sequence (DNA): TGTGCCAGCTCACCGCAAGGGGATAGCAATCAGCCCCAGCATTTT. This codes for CASSPQGDSNQPQHF. The rearrangement links TRBV18 to TRBJ1-5, with a possible D match to TRBD1 (5 bases). Per the germline V gene, CDR1 is KGHSH and CDR2 is LQKENI. The CDR3 has 15 amino acids. V gave up 3 bases and J gave up 0 bases, with 9 bases separating them.

A few counts support this clone. The chain employs TRBV6-1 and TRBJ2-7; TRBD2 matches at 8 bases. Trimming removed 2 bases from V and 3 bases from J; junction bases left unmatched: 12. The germline gives CDR1 MNHNS, CDR2 SASEGT. CDR3 length: 17 residues. Here the CDR3 reads CASSESPVSGTLYEQYF. The CDR3 DNA reads TGTGCCAGCAGTGAATCGCCGGTTAGCGGGACCCTCTACGAGCAGTACTTC.

This clone was counted only a few times. The rearrangement uses TRBV10-1 and TRBJ2-3, with TRBD2 matching over 7 bases. V was pared by 2 bases and J by 1 base, with 3 bases of the junction left unmatched. The CDR3 has 15 residues. Germline-derived CDR1 and CDR2 are WNHNN and SYGVQD (reference sequence). The CDR3 DNA sequence: TGCGCCAGCAGTGAGGGTGGGGGGGGCACAGATACGCAGTATTTT. Its translation: CASSEGGGGTDTQYF.

J is TRBJ2-2 and V is TRBV6-1; 8 bases line up with TRBD1. This CDR3 region has 15 residues. Germline values: CDR1 MNHNS, CDR2 SASEGT. The V segment lost 5 bases and the J segment 4 bases; nucleotides outside the gene matches: 6. The CDR3 coding sequence is TGTGCCAGCAGTTTGGACAGGGATGTCACCGGGGAGCTGTTTTTT. Amino acids: CASSLDRDVTGELFF.

As regards this clone: Germline and junction disagree at one end, which may indicate a read error. The chain combines TRBV28 with TRBJ1-2; TRBD1 matches 7 bases. The CDR3 is 13 residues long. Germline assignment: CDR1 MDHEN and CDR2 SYDVKM. CDR3 nucleotide sequence: TGTGCCAGCATTTTACAGGGGACGCGTGGCTACACCTTC. As protein: CASILQGTRGYTF.

V and J are TRBV5-4 and TRBJ2-5; TRBD1 matches 11 bases. The J segment lost 4 bases and the V segment lost 5 bases, leaving 7 bases of the junction unmatched. The CDR3 extends over 15 amino acids. Germline V CDR1 and CDR2: SGHNT, YYREEE (reference sequence). CDR3: CASSSGTGGVETQYF. As DNA, the CDR3 is TGTGCCAGCAGTTCCGGGACAGGGGGAGTAGAGACCCAGTACTTC.

The V gene is TRBV5-6, the J gene TRBJ2-1, with TRBD2 identical over 9 bases. There are 16 residues in the CDR3. With 0 bases clipped from V and 8 bases from J, the junction kept 9 bases outside the gene matches. CDR1 and CDR2 from the germline V gene are SGHDT and YYEEEE. The CDR3 region is CASSLAVSGGWDEQFF. Here the CDR3 DNA reads TGTGCCAGCAGCTTGGCGGTTAGCGGGGGCTGGGATGAGCAGTTCTTC.

This chain connects TRBV2 to TRBJ2-1, with 7 bases lining up with TRBD2. CDR1 is SNHLY and CDR2 is FYNNEI in the germline V gene. This CDR3 contains 13 residues. Unmatched junction bases numbered 4, after V lost 5 bases and J lost 6 bases. Here the CDR3 reads CASSKLAFNEQFF. In DNA form, the CDR3 reads TGTGCCAGCAGTAAACTAGCGTTCAATGAGCAGTTCTTC.

The chain is built from TRBV7-2 and TRBJ2-1; TRBD2 is a possible D gene (6 bases). V was cut by 1 base and J by 6 bases, with 16 bases left in between. This CDR3 contains 16 residues. Germline V gives CDR1 SGHTA, CDR2 FQGNSA. CDR3 sequence: CASSLGIGTPLNEQFF. The CDR3, as DNA: TGTGCCAGCAGCTTAGGAATCGGGACTCCCCTCAATGAGCAGTTCTTC.

This clone showed up just a few times. The chain employs TRBV27 and TRBJ2-7; 12 positions match TRBD1. This CDR3 contains 15 residues. Germline loops: CDR1 MNHEY, CDR2 SMNVEV (reference sequence). V trimming: 6 bases; J trimming: 5 bases; junction bases outside the gene matches: 8. The CDR3 spells CASRAGTGGINEQYF. CDR3 DNA sequence: TGTGCCAGCAGAGCCGGGACAGGGGGCATCAACGAGCAGTACTTC.

J is TRBJ1-1 and V is TRBV18; TRBD1 is a possible D gene (6 bases). CDR3 size: 13 residues. Trimming stripped 6 bases from V and 1 base from J, with 9 bases between. The germline gives CDR1 KGHSH, CDR2 LQKENI. The CDR3: CASSQGTNTEAFF. The CDR3 DNA reads TGTGCCAGCTCCCAGGGGACGAACACTGAAGCTTTCTTT.

The V gene is TRBV7-3, the J gene TRBJ1-1; 7 bases map to TRBD1. The CDR3 spans 15 residues. Germline loops: CDR1 SGHTA, CDR2 FQGTGA. The trim removed 0 bases at V and 3 bases at J, leaving 4 bases unmatched. In DNA, the CDR3 is TGTGCCAGCAGCTTAACTCCAGACAGGGACACTGAAGCTTTCTTT. Residues: CASSLTPDRDTEAFF.

The chain employs TRBV6-1 and TRBJ1-1, with a weak D call TRBD1 (5 bases). With 1 base removed from V and 7 bases from J, the gap between germline ends came to 10 bases. The germline V gene encodes CDR1 MNHNS and CDR2 SASEGT. The CDR3 extends over 13 amino acids. CDR3 nucleotides: TGTGCCAGCAGTGAAGAAGTGCAGGGTGAAGCTTTCTTT. It codes for CASSEEVQGEAFF.

The CDR3 reads CSVEDLPLAGEETQYF. The CDR3 bases are TGCAGCGTTGAAGATCTACCTTTAGCGGGAGAGGAGACCCAGTACTTC. This chain joins TRBV29-1 and TRBJ2-5; 9 bases match TRBD2. The CDR3 consists of 16 residues. V lost 0 bases to trimming and J lost 5 bases; unmatched junction nucleotides: 10. Germline values: CDR1 SQVTM, CDR2 ANQGSEA.

This clone was picked up one time. J is TRBJ1-2 and V is TRBV12-5, with D hard to call. V was shortened by 0 bases and J by 6 bases, with 5 bases between the two germline ends. Germline lookup yields CDR1 LGHNT and CDR2 FRNRAP. The CDR3 has 12 amino acids. In DNA form, the CDR3 reads TGTGCTAGTGGTTTGGTACTAAATGGCTACACCTTC. As protein: CASGLVLNGYTF. The full variable domain, in which reference TRBV12-5 and TRBJ1-2 provide the parts outside the CDR3, is DARVTQTPRHKVTEMGQEVTMRCQPILGHNTVFWYRQTMMQGLELLAYFRNRAPLDDSGMPKDRFSAEMPDATLATLKIQPSEPRDSAVYFCASGLVLNGYTFGSGTRLTVV.